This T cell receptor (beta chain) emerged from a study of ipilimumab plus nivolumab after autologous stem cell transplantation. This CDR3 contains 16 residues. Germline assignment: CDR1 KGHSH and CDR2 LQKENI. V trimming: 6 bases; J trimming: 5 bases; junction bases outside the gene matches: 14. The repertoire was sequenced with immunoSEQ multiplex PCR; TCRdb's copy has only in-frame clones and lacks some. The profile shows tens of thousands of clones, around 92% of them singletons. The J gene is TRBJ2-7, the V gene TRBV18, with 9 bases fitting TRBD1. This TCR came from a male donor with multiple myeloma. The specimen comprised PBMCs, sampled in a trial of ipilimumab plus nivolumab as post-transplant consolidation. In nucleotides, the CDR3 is TGTGCCAGCTCCCCAAGACCGGGACAGGGTTTCCACGAGCAGTACTTC. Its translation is CASSPRPGQGFHEQYF.